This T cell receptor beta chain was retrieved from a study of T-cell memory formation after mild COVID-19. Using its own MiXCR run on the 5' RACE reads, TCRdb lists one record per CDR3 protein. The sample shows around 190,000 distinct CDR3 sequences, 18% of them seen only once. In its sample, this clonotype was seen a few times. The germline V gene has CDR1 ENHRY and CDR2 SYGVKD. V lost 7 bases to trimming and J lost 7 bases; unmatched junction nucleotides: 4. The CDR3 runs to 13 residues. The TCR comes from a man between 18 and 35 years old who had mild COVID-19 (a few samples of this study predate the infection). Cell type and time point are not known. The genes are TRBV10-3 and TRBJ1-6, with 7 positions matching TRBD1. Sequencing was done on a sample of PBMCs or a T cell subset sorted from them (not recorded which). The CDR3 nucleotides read TGTGCCATCACCGACAGGGTAAATTCACCCCTCCACTTT. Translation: CAITDRVNSPLHF.